A single sample is the source of the 5 T cell receptor beta chains below, sequenced in a study of T cell responses to AZD1222 COVID-19 vaccine. The table came from immunoSEQ multiplex PCR; TCRdb's copy has only in-frame clones and leaves some out. The table shows 140,000 to 150,000 clones, with 90% to 95% occurring only once. The source material was peripheral blood, sampled on day 0 of MenACWY control vaccination. Receptors were obtained from an adult in good health.

The chain is built from TRBV9 and TRBJ2-5; 8 bases map to TRBD1. This CDR3 is 14 amino acids long. V shed 4 bases, J shed 5 bases, and the junction held 7 bases outside the gene matches. Per the germline V gene, CDR1 is SGDLS and CDR2 is YYNGEE. The DNA for the CDR3 is TGTGCCAGCAGCAAAGACAGGGGAGGCGAGACCCAGTACTTC. Encoded protein: CASSKDRGGETQYF.

The rearrangement links TRBV5-6 to TRBJ1-4, with D unresolved. The CDR3 loop spans 11 amino acids. V lost 2 bases and J lost 7, with 3 bases in between. Per germline, CDR1 SGHDT and CDR2 YYEEEE. The CDR3 region is CASSFREKLFF. As DNA, the CDR3 is TGTGCCAGCAGCTTCCGTGAAAAACTGTTTTTT.

J is TRBJ2-5 and V is TRBV24-1, with D perhaps given as TRBD1 or TRBD2 (5 bases each). The germline V and J ends were trimmed by 4 bases and 2 bases, with 16 bases remaining between them. Germline V CDR1 and CDR2: KGHDR, SFDVKD. The CDR3 sequence is 16 residues long. The CDR3 DNA follows: TGTGCCACCAGTGACCCTACCGGGACGGAGCAAGAGACCCAGTACTTC. Amino acid sequence: CATSDPTGTEQETQYF.

This chain links TRBV19 with TRBJ1-5; D gene uncertain. Germline V CDR1 and CDR2: LNHDA, SQIVND (reference sequence). This CDR3 has 14 residues. V shed 9 bases and J shed 0 bases, with 12 bases lying between them. The CDR3 bases are TGTGCCAGCCTCAATAGGGCTAGCAATCAGCCCCAGCATTTT. It encodes CASLNRASNQPQHF. The entire variable domain, with the rest obtained from reference TRBV19 and TRBJ1-5, is as follows: DGGITQSPKYLFRKEGQNVTLSCEQNLNHDAMYWYRQDPGQGLRLIYYSQIVNDFQKGDIAEGYSVSREKKESFPLTVTSAQKNPTAFYLCASLNRASNQPQHFGDGTRLSIL.

The V gene is TRBV6-5, the J gene TRBJ2-7; 7 bases map to TRBD1. This CDR3 is built from 15 residues. V lost 4 bases, J lost 1 base, and 7 bases stayed unmatched. Germline V gives CDR1 MNHEY, CDR2 SVGAGI. The CDR3 protein is CASSSRGKASYEQYF. Here the CDR3 DNA reads TGTGCCAGCAGTTCCAGGGGGAAGGCGTCCTACGAGCAGTACTTC.